This T cell receptor (beta chain) was profiled in a study of CD4 T cells in relation to SARS-CoV-2 and coronaviruses. Background on the study: PBMCs were cultured with antigen for roughly nine days before TCR beta sequencing. No peptide or an HIV-1 Nef peptide pool served as negative control.

The unexposed donors gave CD4+ T cells in about 2011-2019, prior to COVID-19. CD4+ T cells were isolated from the cells after more than nine days of culture. PBMCs were plated at 1.5 million to 2 million per well in IL-2-containing medium. Fresh IL-2 medium replaced half the medium on days 3 and 7. Remarks on this clone: The antigen is undetermined.

Per the germline V gene, CDR1 is SEHNR and CDR2 is FQNEAQ (reference sequence). The CDR3 totals 17 residues. J gave up 3 bases and V 4 bases, and 12 bases lay outside the gene matches. TCRdb keeps only in-frame clones here, not all; method: immunoSEQ multiplex PCR. The data hold 24,000 or so clones, with approximately 80% observed a single time. The source is a human donor in good health. The sample comprised CD4+ T cells from PBMCs, cultured in vitro. The chain joins TRBV7-9 to TRBJ2-3; 8 bases are shared with TRBD1. The CDR3 region is CASSSLFVRGPTDTQYF. For the CDR3, the DNA is TGTGCCAGCAGCTCTCTGTTTGTCAGGGGGCCGACAGATACGCAGTATTTT.